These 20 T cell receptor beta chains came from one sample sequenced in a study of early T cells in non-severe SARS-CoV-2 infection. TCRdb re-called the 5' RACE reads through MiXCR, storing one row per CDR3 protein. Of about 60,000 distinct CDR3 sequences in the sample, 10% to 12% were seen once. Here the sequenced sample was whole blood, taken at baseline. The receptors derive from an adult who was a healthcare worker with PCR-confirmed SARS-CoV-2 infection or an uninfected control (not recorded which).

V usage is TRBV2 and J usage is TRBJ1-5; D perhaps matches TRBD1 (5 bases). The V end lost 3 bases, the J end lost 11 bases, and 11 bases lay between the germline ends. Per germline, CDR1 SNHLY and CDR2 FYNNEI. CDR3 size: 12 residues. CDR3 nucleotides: TGTGCCAGCAGTGAGGGGCTTGAAGCCCAGCATTTT. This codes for CASSEGLEAQHF.

CDR3 residues: CASSLGGQIYGYTF. The CDR3 DNA sequence: TGTGCCAGCAGCTTAGGCGGACAGATCTATGGCTACACCTTC. This chain connects TRBV7-8 to TRBJ1-2, with D possibly TRBD1 on 6 matching bases. The germline CDR1 and CDR2 sequences are SGHVS and FQNEAQ. The V gene lost 1 base and the J gene lost 4 bases, with 10 bases spanning the gap. The CDR3 is 14 residues long.

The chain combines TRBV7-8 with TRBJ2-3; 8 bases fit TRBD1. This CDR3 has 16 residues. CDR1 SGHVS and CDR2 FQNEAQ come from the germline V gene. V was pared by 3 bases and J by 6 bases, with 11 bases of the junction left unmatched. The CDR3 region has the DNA TGTGCCAGCAGCTTGCGGACAGGGCAAGGAGGGGATACGCAGTATTTT. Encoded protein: CASSLRTGQGGDTQYF. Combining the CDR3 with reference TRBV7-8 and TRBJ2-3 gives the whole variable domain GAGVSQSPRYKVAKRGQDVALRCDPISGHVSLFWYQQALGQGPEFLTYFQNEAQLDKSGLPSDRFFAERPEGSVSTLKIQRTQQEDSAVYLCASSLRTGQGGDTQYFGPGTRLTVL.

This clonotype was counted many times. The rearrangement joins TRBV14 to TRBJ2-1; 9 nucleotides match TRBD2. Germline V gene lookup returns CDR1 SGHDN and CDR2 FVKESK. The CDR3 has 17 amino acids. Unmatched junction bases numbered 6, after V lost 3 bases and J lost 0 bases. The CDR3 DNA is TGTGCCAGCAGCCACCGACTAGCGGAAAGCTCCTACAATGAGCAGTTCTTC. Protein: CASSHRLAESSYNEQFF. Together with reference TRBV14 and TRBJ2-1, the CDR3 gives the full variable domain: EAGVTQFPSHSVIEKGQTVTLRCDPISGHDNLYWYRRVMGKEIKFLLHFVKESKQDESGMPNNRFLAERTGGTYSTLKVQPAELEDSGVYFCASSHRLAESSYNEQFFGPGTRLTVL.

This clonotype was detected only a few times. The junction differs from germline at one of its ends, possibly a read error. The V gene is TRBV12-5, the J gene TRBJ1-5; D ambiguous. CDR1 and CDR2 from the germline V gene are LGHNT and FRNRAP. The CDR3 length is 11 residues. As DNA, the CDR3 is TGTGCTAGTGTTTTGGCTCAGCCCCAGCATTTT. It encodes CASVLAQPQHF. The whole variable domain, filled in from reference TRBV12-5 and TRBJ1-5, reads DARVTQTPRHKVTEMGQEVTMRCQPILGHNTVFWYRQTMMQGLELLAYFRNRAPLDDSGMPKDRFSAEMPDATLATLKIQPSEPRDSAVYFCASVLAQPQHFGDGTRLSIL.

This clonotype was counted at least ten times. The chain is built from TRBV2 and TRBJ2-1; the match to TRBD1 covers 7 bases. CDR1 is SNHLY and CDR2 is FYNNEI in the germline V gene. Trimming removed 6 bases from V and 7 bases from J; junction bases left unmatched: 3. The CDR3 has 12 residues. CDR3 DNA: TGTGCCAGCAGGCGACAGGGTAATGAGCAGTTCTTC. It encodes CASRRQGNEQFF.

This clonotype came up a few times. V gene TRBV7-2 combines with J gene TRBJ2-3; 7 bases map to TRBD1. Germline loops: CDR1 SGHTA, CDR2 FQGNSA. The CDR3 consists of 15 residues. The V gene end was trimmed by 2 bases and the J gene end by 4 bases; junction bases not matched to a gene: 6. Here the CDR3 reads CASSLRVTGADTQYF. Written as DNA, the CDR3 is TGTGCCAGCAGCTTAAGGGTCACAGGGGCAGATACGCAGTATTTT.

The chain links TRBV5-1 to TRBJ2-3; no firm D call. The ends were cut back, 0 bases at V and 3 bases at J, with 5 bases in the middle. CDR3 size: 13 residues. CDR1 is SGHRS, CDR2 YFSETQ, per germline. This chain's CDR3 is CASSLAGTDTQYF. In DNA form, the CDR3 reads TGCGCCAGCAGCTTGGCCGGGACAGATACGCAGTATTTT.

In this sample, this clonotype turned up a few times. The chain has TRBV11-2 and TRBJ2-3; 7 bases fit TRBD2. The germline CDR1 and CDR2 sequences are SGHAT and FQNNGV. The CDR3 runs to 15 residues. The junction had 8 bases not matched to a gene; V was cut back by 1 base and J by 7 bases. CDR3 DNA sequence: TGTGCCAGCAGCTTAGGGCTAGCGGAGGGGAATACGCAGTATTTT. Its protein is CASSLGLAEGNTQYF.

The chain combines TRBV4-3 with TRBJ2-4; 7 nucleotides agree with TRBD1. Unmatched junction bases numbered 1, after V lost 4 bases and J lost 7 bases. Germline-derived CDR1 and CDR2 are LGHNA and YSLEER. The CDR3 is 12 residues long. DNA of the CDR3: TGCGCCAGCAGCCCGACAGGGAACATTCAGTACTTC. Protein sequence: CASSPTGNIQYF.

CDR3 in amino acids: CAISEATGPYGYTF. CDR3 in DNA: TGTGCCATCAGTGAGGCGACAGGACCCTATGGCTACACCTTC. The V call is TRBV10-3, the J call TRBJ1-2, with TRBD1 as a possible D gene (6 bases). Trimming removed 2 bases from V and 4 bases from J, with 11 bases in between. The CDR3 runs to 14 residues. CDR1 and CDR2 from the germline V gene are ENHRY and SYGVKD.

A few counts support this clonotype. DNA for the CDR3: TGTGCCAGCAGTTTGGGACCCCTCACAGATACGCAGTATTTT. It specifies CASSLGPLTDTQYF. V gene TRBV12-3 or TRBV12-4 combines with J gene TRBJ2-3, with D perhaps TRBD1 or TRBD2 (5 bases each). V dropped 3 bases and J dropped 2 bases, with 9 bases sitting between them. This CDR3 contains 14 residues.

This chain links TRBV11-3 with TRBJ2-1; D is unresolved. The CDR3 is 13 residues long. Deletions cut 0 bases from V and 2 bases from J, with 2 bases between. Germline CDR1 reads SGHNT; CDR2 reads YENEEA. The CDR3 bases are TGTGCCAGCAGCTTAGATACCTACAATGAGCAGTTCTTC. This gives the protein CASSLDTYNEQFF.

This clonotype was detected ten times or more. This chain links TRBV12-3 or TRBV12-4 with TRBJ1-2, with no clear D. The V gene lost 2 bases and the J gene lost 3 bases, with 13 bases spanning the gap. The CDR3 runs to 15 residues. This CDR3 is CASSLRAVVDYGYTF. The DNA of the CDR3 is TGTGCCAGCAGTTTAAGGGCCGTAGTGGACTATGGCTACACCTTC.

The CDR3 DNA is TGTGCCAGCTCACACTCGTCCCGCACCAACACCGGGGAGCTGTTTTTT. Amino acids: CASSHSSRTNTGELFF. The chain couples TRBV18 to TRBJ2-2, with unresolved D. CDR1 is KGHSH and CDR2 is LQKENI in the germline V gene. V dropped 4 bases and J dropped 2 bases, with 14 bases sitting between them. The CDR3 runs 16 residues. The variable domain in full, completed from reference TRBV18 and TRBJ2-2, reads NAGVMQNPRHLVRRRGQEARLRCSPMKGHSHVYWYRQLPEEGLKFMVYLQKENIIDESGMPKERFSAEFPKEGPSILRIQQVVRGDSAAYFCASSHSSRTNTGELFFGEGSRLTVL.

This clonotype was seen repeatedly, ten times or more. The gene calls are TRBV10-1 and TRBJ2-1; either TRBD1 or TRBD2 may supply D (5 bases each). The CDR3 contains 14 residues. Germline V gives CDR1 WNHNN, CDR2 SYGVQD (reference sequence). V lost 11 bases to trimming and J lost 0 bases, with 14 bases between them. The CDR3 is CAGSWGSSYNEQFF. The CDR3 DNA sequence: TGCGCCGGCTCCTGGGGGAGCTCCTACAATGAGCAGTTCTTC.

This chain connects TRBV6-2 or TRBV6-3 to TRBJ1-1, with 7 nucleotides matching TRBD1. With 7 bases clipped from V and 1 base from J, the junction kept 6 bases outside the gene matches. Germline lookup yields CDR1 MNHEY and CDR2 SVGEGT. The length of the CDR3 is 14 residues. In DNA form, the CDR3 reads TGTGCCAGCATTCAGGGGGGGACGAACACTGAAGCTTTCTTT. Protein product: CASIQGGTNTEAFF.

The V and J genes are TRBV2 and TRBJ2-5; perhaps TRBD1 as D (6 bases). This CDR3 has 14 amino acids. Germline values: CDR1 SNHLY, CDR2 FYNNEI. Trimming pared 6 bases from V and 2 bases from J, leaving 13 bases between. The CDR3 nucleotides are TGTGCCAGCAGCGCGGACAGTACGCAAGAGACCCAGTACTTC. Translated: CASSADSTQETQYF.

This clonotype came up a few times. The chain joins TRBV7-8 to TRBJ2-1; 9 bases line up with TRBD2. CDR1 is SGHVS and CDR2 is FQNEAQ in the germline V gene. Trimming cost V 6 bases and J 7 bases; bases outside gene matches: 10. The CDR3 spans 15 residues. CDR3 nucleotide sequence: TGTGCCAGCAGTTCCGGGACTAGCAGACCTAATGAGCAGTTCTTC. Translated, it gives CASSSGTSRPNEQFF.

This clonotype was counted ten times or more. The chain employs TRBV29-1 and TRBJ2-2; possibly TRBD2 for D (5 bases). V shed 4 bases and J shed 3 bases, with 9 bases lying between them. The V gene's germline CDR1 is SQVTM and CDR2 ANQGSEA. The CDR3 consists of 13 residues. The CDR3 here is CSVGRGYTGELFF. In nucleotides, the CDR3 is TGCAGCGTTGGACGGGGTTACACCGGGGAGCTGTTTTTT.